This section outlines one TCR beta chain sequence together with its context. Its antigen remains unidentified. A read error may account for a junction end that differs from germline. In the same sample, other DNA sequences code for this CDR3. These data originate in a study of cytomegalovirus exposure and HLA in healthy donors. Study overall: Researchers found that roughly 81% of almost 400 genotyped donors fell within the Caucasian-associated ancestry cluster. Findings and limits, study-wide: A prior analysis recorded that most TCR beta V segments were productive about 87% or about 30% of the time. Most CMV-associated TCR beta chains were later found to appear HLA-restricted.

The PCR made use of 60 Vbeta and 13 Jbeta primers. Profiled with immunoSEQ multiplex PCR; TCRdb holds only in-frame clones, not every one. The profile shows roughly 130,000 clones, more than 60% of them singletons. CDR1 is SGHAT and CDR2 is FQNNGV in the germline V gene. The CDR3 is 13 amino acids. The chain uses TRBV11-2 and TRBJ1-1; unclear D gene. Sequenced sample: PBMCs. This clonotype originated in a male donor in good health and CMV-seronegative. CDR3 amino acids: CASSLDQNTEAFF. Here the CDR3 DNA reads TGTGCTAGCAGCTTAGACCAAAACACTGAAGCTTTCTTT.